This entry concerns a single T cell receptor (beta chain). Its binding antigen is unknown. Nothing much larger sits one base from this clone, and base qualities are not available. This record belongs to a study of shared clonotypes between healthy human individuals (dated by TCRdb to 2020 to 2022). Notes on the research overall: The cohort comprised a couple of women and a few men aged 18 to 49 years. For each donor, CD4 naive and CD4 memory were each given three plates, CD8 naive was given two plates, and CD8 memory was given one plate. To increase sequencing depth and limit assay-specific biases, different laboratories used diverse techniques to prepare libraries and sequence TCR repertoires. To estimate repertoire size and how much clonotypes are shared between individuals, the study performed deep sequencing of blood TCR repertoires from a few healthy adults. Leukapheresis yielded between about 0.8 and 8.9 billion PBMCs per donor. Results and caveats for the whole study, not just this receptor: Even with the large sequencing depth, rarefaction of the sorted-subset datasets indicated that sequencing was incomplete. Sampling was restricted to blood, and TCR repertoires in tissue are likely to differ from TCR repertoires in blood. Estimated clonotype richness was generally larger for naive than for memory subsets. The genetic and exposure-history diversity represented was limited by the small number of donors. Higher generation probabilities were observed for clonotypes shared by all four sorted-subset donors than for non-shared clonotypes. Pairwise subsampling indicated that sequencing depth was expected to affect the degree of clonotype sharing among donors. Across four donors, 4.5% to 6.5% of naive CD4, approximately 3.6% of naive CD8, 2.3% of memory CD4, and approximately 0.42% of memory CD8 clonotypes were shared.

Using the deep immunoSEQ assay, TCR CDR3 regions were amplified from genomic DNA by multiplex PCR. Extracted genomic DNA from each cell subset was distributed evenly across all wells of several immunoSEQ 96-well plates, and each plate was treated as a replicate. For sorted subsets, each replicate PCR was loaded with 200 to 250 ng genomic DNA, equivalent to 30,000 or so T cell genomes. Purified libraries were measured with a Qubit 3.0 fluorometer, size-checked on a Bioanalyzer 2100, and measured again with the KAPA Library Quantification kit. Every immunoSEQ 96-well plate was sequenced on a dedicated single-read 150-cycle Illumina NextSeq 550 flow cell. The authors' pipeline ran thus. Because only junctional sequences without quality scores were contained in the immunoSEQ output, filtering matching that applied to full-length reads could not be performed. To assign V/J genes and CDR3, sequences were annotated using PyIR, a Python wrapper for IgBLAST v1.9, with IMGT germline references. Reads were removed for weak V/J assignments (E-value above 1e-6), missing CDR3, stop codons, out-of-frame junctions, or ambiguous translated residues. V3J clonotypes were defined as sequences sharing the same inferred V gene, J gene, and CDR3 amino acid sequence. To compute the percentage overlap between repertoires, the number of shared unique clonotypes was divided by the size of the smaller repertoire. Repertoire richness was assessed with RTK rarefaction, the Chao1 estimator, and Recon v2.1 estimates of unobserved clonotypes. For all TCRbeta clonotypes obtained by the gDNA method from a handful of donors, generation probabilities were computed with OLGA. The table was pulled from immuneACCESS by TCRdb, which kept in-frame rearrangements only. Such tables lose some clones; where checked, under half of the loss comes from unresolved V genes, and the rest has no known cause. The V and J calls and clone size were taken over from that table, and D and trimming were inferred from the DNA. The table for this sample lists over 2 million clones; around 95% of them were counted only once. Under 0.15% of the sample lies in the top ten.

The donors were healthy, HIV-negative adults who had no recently reported acute infections or vaccinations. Every donor was a Caucasian adult living in Nashville, Tennessee, USA. Magnetic negative selection was used to enrich CD4+ T cells, after which naive cells were positively selected on CD45RA and the negative fraction became the memory subset. Blood was obtained by leukapheresis, after which PBMCs were separated by Ficoll-Histopaque density gradient centrifugation and cryopreserved in liquid nitrogen vapor phase. Purity and quantity of every magnetically sorted T cell population were checked by analytical flow cytometry. Each sorted fraction had its genomic DNA isolated and then quantified by UV absorbance on a Nanodrop 2000c. Counted from cysteine to phenylalanine, this CDR3 has 15 amino acids. The CDR3 DNA has 45 bases and is translated from base 1. CDR1 and CDR2 were assigned from the germline V gene as MNHEY and SVGAGI. Trimming accounts for 6 bases at V and 4 bases at J, while the number of junction bases matched to no gene is 9.

This clonotype was obtained from a young man in good health. The chain is assembled from TRBV6-5 and TRBJ1-5; 7 central bases correspond to TRBD1. The specimen was naive CD4+ T cells sorted from blood. The label giving this sample's cell subset or site can be read as: CD45RA+ positively selected. The CDR3: CASRETGIGNQPQHF. At the DNA level, the sequence is TGTGCCAGCAGGGAGACAGGGATCGGAAATCAGCCCCAGCATTTT.